This T cell receptor beta chain was recovered during a study of neurological immune-mediated disorders. Study-wide findings and caveats: The highest TCR clonal expansion occurred in HTLV-1-associated myelopathy; multiple sclerosis fell below healthy controls.

At least ten counts were recorded for this clonotype. Antigen unknown. This CDR3 is built from 15 residues. Trimming cost V 0 bases and J 11 bases, with 20 bases left between them. CDR1 DFQATT and CDR2 SNEGSKA come from the germline V gene (reference sequence). TCRdb re-called the 5' RACE reads with MiXCR, one entry per CDR3 protein. This table has around 83,000 distinct CDR3 sequences, less than 15% appearing once. V usage is TRBV20-1 and J usage is TRBJ2-1; D is possibly TRBD2 (5 bases). Sample: PBMCs. This receptor was taken from a woman aged 45-59 years in good health. CDR3 protein: CSARDLSSDSVKQFF. The CDR3 DNA follows: TGCAGTGCTAGAGATCTTTCCTCGGATAGCGTCAAGCAGTTCTTC.